This T cell receptor (beta chain) was documented in a study of blood T cell repertoires in COVID-19. About the research overall: Researchers got acute and convalescent COVID-19 samples from the United States, Italy and Spain. The cDNA or gDNA used as material had been derived from T cells, B-cell-depleted T cells, or PBMCs.

In the original processing: Nucleated cell counts were estimated from reference gene primer amplification. The table came from immunoSEQ multiplex PCR; TCRdb's copy has only in-frame clones and leaves some out. V, J and clone size reflect that table, while D and trimming were determined from the DNA. This table has 150,000 to 200,000 clones, 75% to 90% appearing once. The germline V gene has CDR1 GTSNPN and CDR2 SVGIG (reference sequence). The V end lost 3 bases, the J end lost 2 bases, and 10 bases lay between the germline ends. This CDR3 is 13 amino acids long. This clone was recorded only once. Sequencing was performed on peripheral blood. The gene calls are TRBV30 and TRBJ1-2, with a tentative D call TRBD1 (5 bases). The TCR comes from an elderly woman with active or convalescent COVID-19. CDR3 in DNA: TGTGCCTGGAGGCTGGGGGGGAACTATGGCTACACCTTC. Its translation is CAWRLGGNYGYTF.